Given below is one T cell receptor beta chain in context. This specimen belongs to a study of cytomegalovirus exposure and HLA in healthy donors. TCRdb keeps only in-frame clones here, not all; method: immunoSEQ multiplex PCR. The sample has some 76,000 clones, nearly 95% seen once. Trimming removed 5 bases from V and 3 bases from J; junction bases left unmatched: 10. Looked up from germline, CDR1 is MDHEN and CDR2 is SYDVKM. The CDR3 contains 16 residues. The rearrangement joins TRBV28 to TRBJ1-5, with TRBD1 identical over 7 bases. The receptor comes from a woman aged 18-29 years in good health and CMV-seronegative. Material: PBMCs. The CDR3 spells CASSTPSGTDNQPQHF. The CDR3 DNA is TGTGCCAGCAGTACACCCTCCGGGACAGACAATCAGCCCCAGCATTTT.